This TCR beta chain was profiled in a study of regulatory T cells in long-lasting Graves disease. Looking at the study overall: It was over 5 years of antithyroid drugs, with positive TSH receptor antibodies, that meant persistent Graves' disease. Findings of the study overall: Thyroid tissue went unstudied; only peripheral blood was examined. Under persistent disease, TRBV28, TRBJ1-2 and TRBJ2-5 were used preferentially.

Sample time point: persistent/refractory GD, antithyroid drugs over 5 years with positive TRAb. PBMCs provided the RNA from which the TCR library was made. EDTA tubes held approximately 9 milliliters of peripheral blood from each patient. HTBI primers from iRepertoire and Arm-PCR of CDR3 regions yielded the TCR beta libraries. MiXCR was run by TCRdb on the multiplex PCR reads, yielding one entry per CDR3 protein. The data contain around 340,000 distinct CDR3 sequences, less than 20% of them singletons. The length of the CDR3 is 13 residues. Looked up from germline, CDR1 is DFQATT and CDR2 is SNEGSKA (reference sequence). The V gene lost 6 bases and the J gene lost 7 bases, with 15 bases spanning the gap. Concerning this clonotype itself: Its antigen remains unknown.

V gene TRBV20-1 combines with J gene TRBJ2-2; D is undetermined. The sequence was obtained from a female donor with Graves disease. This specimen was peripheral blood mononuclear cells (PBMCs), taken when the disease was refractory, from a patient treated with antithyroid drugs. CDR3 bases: TGCAGTGCCCGCTGGCGGCCGGGCGGGGAGCTGTTTTTT. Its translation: CSARWRPGGELFF.